This T cell receptor (beta chain) was captured by sequencing in a study of cytomegalovirus exposure and HLA in healthy donors. As to this clone: Its antigen is unidentified.

The length of the CDR3 is 15 residues. V was clipped by 0 bases and J by 2 bases, with 12 bases between them. Germline values: CDR1 SQVTM, CDR2 ANQGSEA. TCRdb's copy holds only in-frame clones and misses some; the assay was immunoSEQ multiplex PCR. The sample holds about 200,000 clones, 80% to 90% seen once. Whole-study findings and limits: Reports indicated that the classifier achieved high specificity and sensitivity in diagnosing cytomegalovirus status. The study flagged approximately 180 TCR beta chains as cytomegalovirus-associated. TCR sequences were mostly rare, though some public TCRs occurred in many donors.

This chain uses TRBV29-1 with TRBJ2-3, with D possibly TRBD2 on 6 matching bases. The sequence was collected from a woman in her late teens or twenties in good health and CMV-seronegative. Source material: PBMCs. The CDR3 region is CSVEDYSGDTDTQYF. The CDR3 nucleotides are TGCAGCGTTGAAGATTATTCGGGGGACACAGATACGCAGTATTTT.